These 20 T cell receptor beta chains were sequenced from one sample in a study of blood T cell repertoires in COVID-19. Here immunoSEQ multiplex PCR was the method, and the copy in TCRdb shows in-frame clones only, minus some. This sample has fewer than 250,000 clones; around 90% occur once, and the top ten carry 7.2%. The material sequenced was PBMCs or T cells enriched from blood (not recorded which). Receptors were obtained from a young man in a cohort exposed to, infected with or recovered from COVID-19 (not recorded which).

This clone was recorded only once. This chain connects TRBV6-1 to TRBJ1-6, with D tentatively TRBD1 (5 bases). The germline CDR1 and CDR2 sequences are MNHNS and SASEGT. Trimming cost V 3 bases and J 4 bases, with 13 bases left between them. CDR3 size: 16 residues. CDR3 coding DNA: TGTGCCAGCAGTGACGGGGGAGAATTTTATAATTCACCCCTCCACTTT. This encodes CASSDGGEFYNSPLHF.

The J gene is TRBJ1-1, the V gene TRBV11-2; D is perhaps TRBD1 (6 bases). CDR1 SGHAT and CDR2 FQNNGV come from the germline V gene. Trimming removed 1 base at V and 8 bases at J, with 11 bases between. CDR3 length: 13 amino acids. CDR3 loop: CASSLVRDREAFF. CDR3 bases: TGTGCCAGCAGCTTAGTTCGAGACAGGGAAGCTTTCTTT. The full variable domain, in which reference TRBV11-2 and TRBJ1-1 provide the parts outside the CDR3, is EAGVAQSPRYKIIEKRQSVAFWCNPISGHATLYWYQQILGQGPKLLIQFQNNGVVDDSQLPKDRFSAERLKGVDSTLKIQPAKLEDSAVYLCASSLVRDREAFFGQGTRLTVV.

The rearrangement links TRBV10-1 to TRBJ1-1; TRBD1 agrees at 7 bases. The CDR3 covers 17 residues. CDR1 is WNHNN and CDR2 is SYGVQD in the germline V gene (reference sequence). Germline trimming cut 6 bases from V and 5 bases from J; bases unmatched to any gene: 18. The CDR3 is CASREDRHRIGRTEAFF. The CDR3 DNA reads as TGCGCCAGCAGGGAGGACAGGCACAGGATAGGGCGGACTGAAGCTTTCTTT.

The chain joins TRBV9 to TRBJ1-3; TRBD1 matches 12 bases. The CDR3 contains 17 residues. In germline, CDR1 is SGDLS, CDR2 YYNGEE. Trimming removed 4 bases from V and 4 bases from J; junction bases left unmatched: 9. The CDR3 sequence: CASSPRDRGLGGNTIYF. The CDR3 DNA reads TGTGCCAGCAGCCCCCGGGACAGGGGGCTGGGCGGAAACACCATATATTTT.

The V call is TRBV4-3, the J call TRBJ2-1; TRBD2 agrees at 7 bases. The V and J ends lost 0 bases and 8 bases, in that order; junction bases with no gene match: 7. Germline CDR1 is LGHNA and CDR2 is YSLEER. This CDR3 has 15 residues. The CDR3 DNA sequence: TGCGCCAGCAGCCAAGAGGGTCGCGGGAGCTATGAGCAGTTCTTC. This gives the protein CASSQEGRGSYEQFF.

CDR3 sequence: CASSTQDTYEQYF. The DNA of the CDR3 is TGTGCCAGTAGTACACAGGATACCTACGAGCAGTACTTC. The chain links TRBV19 to TRBJ2-7; maybe TRBD1 (5 bases). In germline, CDR1 is LNHDA, CDR2 SQIVND (reference sequence). The V and J ends lost 4 bases and 2 bases respectively, with 9 bases between them. This CDR3 region has 13 residues.

The chain joins TRBV27 to TRBJ1-2; the D gene is possibly TRBD1 (5 bases). This CDR3 has 15 residues. Germline V lookup: CDR1 MNHEY, CDR2 SMNVEV (reference sequence). Trimming left V 5 bases short and J 4 bases short, with 17 bases between. CDR3 sequence reads: CASSLVGGVGYGYTF. CDR3 nucleotide sequence: TGTGCCAGCAGTCTCGTCGGGGGGGTCGGCTATGGCTACACCTTC.

V gene TRBV7-9 combines with J gene TRBJ2-7; perhaps TRBD1 as D (7 bases). Trimming shortened V by 0 bases and J by 2 bases, and 14 bases separated the two germline ends. Germline CDR1 reads SEHNR; CDR2 reads FQNEAQ (reference sequence). The CDR3 sequence is 16 residues long. The CDR3 is CASSLASGQGAYEQYF. The DNA for the CDR3 is TGTGCCAGCAGCTTAGCGAGCGGGCAGGGGGCCTACGAGCAGTACTTC. Full variable domain (remainder filled in from reference TRBV7-9 and TRBJ2-7): DTGVSQNPRHKITKRGQNVTFRCDPISEHNRLYWYRQTLGQGPEFLTYFQNEAQLEKSRLLSDRFSAERPKGSFSTLEIQRTEQGDSAMYLCASSLASGQGAYEQYFGPGTRLTVT.

This clone was seen a few times. The V call is TRBV28, the J call TRBJ1-1; 7 bases agree with TRBD1. The germline V gene has CDR1 MDHEN and CDR2 SYDVKM. Trimming took 4 bases from V and 1 from J; bases not matched to a gene: 15. CDR3 size: 18 residues. For the CDR3, the DNA is TGTGCCAGCAGTTACATCCCGGGACTGTCAGGGGGGAACACTGAAGCTTTCTTT. Translation gives CASSYIPGLSGGNTEAFF.

The rearrangement uses TRBV6-2 or TRBV6-3 and TRBJ1-5; 8 nucleotides agree with TRBD1. Germline CDR1 MNHEY, CDR2 SVGEGT. Losses at the gene ends were 2 bases for V and 0 bases for J; bases not matched to a gene: 9. The CDR3 sequence is 18 residues long. This chain's CDR3 is CASSYPDREGYSNQPQHF. CDR3 bases: TGTGCCAGCAGTTACCCGGACAGGGAGGGATATAGCAATCAGCCCCAGCATTTT.

On this clone: Other DNA sequences within the sample encode an identical CDR3. The chain combines TRBV27 with TRBJ2-1; TRBD2 agrees at 14 bases. This CDR3 is 15 amino acids long. Germline CDR1 is MNHEY and CDR2 is SMNVEV (reference sequence). With 5 bases clipped from V and 6 bases from J, the junction kept 3 bases outside the gene matches. The CDR3 DNA follows: TGTGCCAGCAGTCCCGGGACTAGCGGGAGCAATGAGCAGTTCTTC. Its translation: CASSPGTSGSNEQFF.

The chain combines TRBV29-1 with TRBJ2-7; possible D gene TRBD1, 6 bases. The CDR3 covers 15 residues. The V and J ends lost 4 bases and 5 bases respectively, with 21 bases between them. Germline CDR1 is SQVTM and CDR2 is ANQGSEA. CDR3 in DNA: TGCAGCGTTGGGGGGCTGGCAGGTCTGGGGGACGAGCAGTACTTC. Its protein is CSVGGLAGLGDEQYF.

The gene calls are TRBV18 and TRBJ1-4; D might be TRBD1 (5 bases). This CDR3 comprises 14 residues. Germline V lookup: CDR1 KGHSH, CDR2 LQKENI. Trimming removed 2 bases at V and 4 bases at J, with 8 bases between. The CDR3 protein is CASSPGRGNEKLFF. The CDR3 DNA is TGTGCCAGCTCACCAGGGAGGGGTAATGAAAAACTGTTTTTT.

V gene TRBV7-3 combines with J gene TRBJ1-1; D unresolved. Between the trimmed V and J ends, which lost 0 bases and 1 base, there was a span of 9 bases. CDR3 length: 15 residues. CDR1 and CDR2 from the germline V gene are SGHTA and FQGTGA. The CDR3 DNA is TGTGCCAGCAGCTTAACCTTAAACAGGAACACTGAAGCTTTCTTT. This sequence encodes CASSLTLNRNTEAFF. Full variable domain (rest looked up from reference TRBV7-3 and TRBJ1-1): GAGVSQTPSNKVTEKGKYVELRCDPISGHTALYWYRQSLGQGPEFLIYFQGTGAADDSGLPNDRFFAVRPEGSVSTLKIQRTERGDSAVYLCASSLTLNRNTEAFFGQGTRLTVV.

The chain links TRBV25-1 to TRBJ2-7; TRBD2 is a possible D gene (6 bases). V was cut by 5 bases and J by 10 bases, with 15 bases left in between. Germline CDR1 MGHDK, CDR2 SYGVNS. This CDR3 region has 12 residues. Here the CDR3 reads CASSPQGRPQYF. The CDR3, as DNA: TGTGCCAGCAGTCCCCAAGGGAGGCCACAGTACTTC.

The chain has TRBV7-2 and TRBJ2-7; 11 bases line up with TRBD1. Trimming took 1 base from V and 6 from J; bases not matched to a gene: 5. Germline V gene lookup returns CDR1 SGHTA and CDR2 FQGNSA. This CDR3 contains 15 residues. CDR3: CASSLDGTGGIEQYF. CDR3 DNA sequence: TGTGCCAGCAGCTTAGACGGGACAGGGGGAATCGAGCAGTACTTC.

The V gene is TRBV4-2, the J gene TRBJ2-3, with TRBD2 matching 12 bases. The ends lost 3 bases at V and 1 base at J; junction bases unmatched: 8. The germline gives CDR1 LGHNA, CDR2 YNFKEQ. The CDR3 runs to 18 residues. CDR3 nucleotides: TGTGCCAGCAGCCAGACTAGCGGGAGTATGATGGGCACAGATACGCAGTATTTT. Its translation: CASSQTSGSMMGTDTQYF.

The chain has TRBV9 and TRBJ2-7, with TRBD2 matching 8 bases. V was pared by 6 bases and J by 5 bases, with 13 bases of the junction left unmatched. The CDR3 has 15 amino acids. CDR1 SGDLS and CDR2 YYNGEE come from the germline V gene. The CDR3 here is CASTQHREGTNEQYF. DNA for the CDR3: TGTGCCAGCACACAACACCGGGAGGGGACGAACGAGCAGTACTTC.

The genes are TRBV5-4 and TRBJ2-5, with 10 bases that match TRBD2. Germline CDR1 SGHNT, CDR2 YYREEE (reference sequence). This CDR3 comprises 15 residues. The J segment lost 5 bases and the V segment lost 0 bases, leaving 4 bases of the junction unmatched. The CDR3 loop is CASSLGIAGGETQYF. DNA for the CDR3: TGTGCCAGCAGCTTGGGGATAGCGGGAGGCGAGACCCAGTACTTC.

The J gene is TRBJ2-1, the V gene TRBV19; TRBD2 matches 8 bases. The germline CDR1 and CDR2 sequences are LNHDA and SQIVND (reference sequence). V dropped 1 base and J dropped 4; count of bases not matched to a gene: 3. CDR3 length: 15 amino acids. CDR3 protein: CASSIAGGGYNEQFF. The DNA of the CDR3 is TGTGCCAGTAGTATAGCGGGAGGGGGATACAATGAGCAGTTCTTC.